The 30 T cell receptor beta chains given below trace back to one sample, sequenced in a study of vaccination effects on CD4 cells after COVID-19 (dated by TCRdb to between 2021 and 2022). In the ViraFEST assay, PBMC were stimulated with viral peptide pools, and antigen-specific CD4+ T cell clonotypes were then identified by expansion using TCR sequencing. After approximately eleven days of culture, CD4+ T cells were isolated with the EasySep CD4+ T cell isolation kit. Two doses of either the BNT162b2 or the mRNA-1273 mRNA SARS-CoV-2 vaccine were administered to participants. No antigen has been assigned to these receptors. The protocol used for the library was the immunoSEQ multiplex PCR assay. The table was pulled from immuneACCESS by TCRdb, which kept in-frame rearrangements only. Such tables lose some clones; where checked, under half of the loss comes from unresolved V genes, and the rest has no known cause. A total of more than 60,000 clones appear in this sample, around 74% of them only once. The ten largest clones represent approximately 1.5% of the sample.

Here the sequenced sample was CD4+ T cells from PBMCs cultured with HCoV-229E spike peptides, taken after COVID-19 vaccination. This specimen's cell subset or site label, per the study, means: HCoV-229E spike overlapping peptide pool stimulation. Every receptor here comes from a human donor who received a COVID-19 vaccine.

This clone was seen more than once but under ten times. The rearrangement uses TRBV5-1 and TRBJ2-2; D call uncertain. Germline CDR1 reads SGHRS; CDR2 reads YFSETQ. The V gene lost 1 base and the J gene lost 1 base, with 2 bases spanning the gap. CDR3 length: 13 residues. In DNA form, the CDR3 reads TGCGCCAGCAGCTTGTTGAACACCGGGGAGCTGTTTTTT. This encodes CASSLLNTGELFF.

The chain has TRBV28 and TRBJ1-2; D may be TRBD1 (5 bases). V was pared by 4 bases and J by 5 bases, with 14 bases between. This CDR3 region has 14 residues. CDR1 and CDR2 from the germline V gene are MDHEN and SYDVKM. The DNA for the CDR3 is TGTGCCAGCAGTTACGGGGCTCGGGAGTATGGCTACACCTTC. Its protein product is CASSYGAREYGYTF.

The rearrangement uses TRBV5-8 and TRBJ1-1; a weak D match, TRBD1 (5 bases). The germline V gene has CDR1 SGHTS and CDR2 YDEGEE. CDR3 size: 13 residues. Trimming left V 4 bases short and J 3 bases short, with 10 bases between. The CDR3 is CASSPTGYTEAFF. CDR3 DNA sequence: TGTGCCAGCAGCCCCACAGGATACACTGAAGCTTTCTTT.

V usage is TRBV10-2 and J usage is TRBJ1-2; tentative D call: TRBD1 (6 bases). Looked up from germline, CDR1 is WSHSY and CDR2 is SAAADI. The V and J ends lost 8 bases and 8 bases respectively, with 21 bases between them. This CDR3 region has 14 residues. In DNA form, the CDR3 reads TGCGCCAGCGTTCCCTACAGGGCAGGGGAGGGCTACACCTTC. Amino acids: CASVPYRAGEGYTF.

The chain links TRBV6-5 to TRBJ2-2, with a possible D match to TRBD1 (6 bases). CDR3 size: 15 residues. V gave up 5 bases and J gave up 6 bases, with 16 bases separating them. CDR1 is MNHEY, CDR2 SVGAGI, per germline. The CDR3 loop reads CASSPGQIAAGELFF. The CDR3 region has the DNA TGTGCCAGCAGTCCGGGACAAATTGCCGCCGGGGAGCTGTTTTTT.

The gene calls are TRBV27 and TRBJ1-5, with D tentatively TRBD1 (5 bases). CDR3 length: 18 amino acids. V lost 1 base, J lost 1 base, and 17 bases lay in between. Germline lookup yields CDR1 MNHEY and CDR2 SMNVEV (reference sequence). CDR3: CASSLYLGGGLSNQPQHF. The CDR3 DNA reads TGTGCCAGCAGTTTATACCTAGGTGGGGGATTGAGCAATCAGCCCCAGCATTTT.

This clone was seen a single time. V gene TRBV19 combines with J gene TRBJ1-4; a possible D gene is TRBD1 (5 bases). This CDR3 is built from 17 residues. Germline V gene lookup returns CDR1 LNHDA and CDR2 SQIVND (reference sequence). V lost 1 base and J lost 5, with 17 bases in between. CDR3 region: CASSIVGRGTHNEKLFF. As DNA, the CDR3 is TGTGCCAGTAGTATAGTGGGTCGGGGGACTCACAATGAAAAACTGTTTTTT.

DNA for the CDR3: TGTGCCAGCAGCGCTGAGCCAAGCGGTGAGCAGTTCTTC. Translated: CASSAEPSGEQFF. The chain couples TRBV7-2 to TRBJ2-1; D perhaps matches TRBD2 (5 bases). This CDR3 contains 13 residues. Germline CDR1 SGHTA, CDR2 FQGNSA. The V end was cut by 5 bases, the J end by 9 bases, with 14 bases between.

The chain uses TRBV19 and TRBJ2-4; TRBD2 is a possible D gene (7 bases). The V gene lost 5 bases and the J gene lost 0 bases, with 17 bases spanning the gap. This CDR3 region has 17 residues. CDR1 and CDR2 (germline): LNHDA, SQIVND (reference sequence). The CDR3 reads CASSLGRGAVAKNIQYF. CDR3 nucleotide sequence: TGTGCCAGTAGTCTCGGCCGGGGGGCGGTAGCCAAAAACATTCAGTACTTC.

This rearrangement joins TRBV7-2 to TRBJ2-2; 8 bases are shared with TRBD2. V trimming: 4 bases; J trimming: 4 bases; junction bases outside the gene matches: 5. The germline V gene has CDR1 SGHTA and CDR2 FQGNSA. This CDR3 region has 15 residues. The CDR3 DNA reads as TGTGCCAGCAGCTCACTAGCGGTGATCACCGGGGAGCTGTTTTTT. Translating it yields CASSSLAVITGELFF.

CDR3 nucleotides: TGTGCCAGCAGGGGGAACAGGGTCGATGGCTACACCTTC. Translated: CASRGNRVDGYTF. The rearrangement links TRBV2 to TRBJ1-2; maybe TRBD1 (6 bases). The V gene lost 6 bases and the J gene lost 6 bases, with 14 bases spanning the gap. Germline values: CDR1 SNHLY, CDR2 FYNNEI. The CDR3 sequence is 13 residues long.

The gene calls are TRBV4-3 and TRBJ1-6, with D maybe TRBD1 (5 bases). The germline V gene encodes CDR1 LGHNA and CDR2 YSLEER. This CDR3 is 12 amino acids long. V lost 2 bases, J lost 10 bases, and 6 bases lay in between. For the CDR3, the DNA is TGCGCCAGCAGCCAACAGGGCTCACCCCTCCACTTT. This encodes CASSQQGSPLHF.

This chain links TRBV15 with TRBJ1-2; D might be TRBD1 (6 bases). Germline V lookup: CDR1 LNHNV, CDR2 YYDKDF (reference sequence). The V end lost 1 base, the J end lost 9 bases, and 18 bases lay between the germline ends. The CDR3 has 15 residues. The CDR3 sequence is CATSRGEDSFLSYTF. The CDR3 DNA reads as TGTGCCACCAGCAGAGGGGAGGACAGCTTTTTAAGCTACACCTTC.

The rearrangement uses TRBV10-2 and TRBJ2-2; the D gene is possibly TRBD2 (7 bases). Germline V CDR1 and CDR2: WSHSY, SAAADI. V gave up 8 bases and J gave up 3 bases, with 13 bases separating them. The length of the CDR3 is 14 residues. The CDR3 region is CASGRGSDTGELFF. As DNA, the CDR3 is TGCGCCAGCGGGAGGGGGTCGGACACCGGGGAGCTGTTTTTT.

This rearrangement joins TRBV10-1 to TRBJ2-1; 8 bases are shared with TRBD2. The germline CDR1 and CDR2 sequences are WNHNN and SYGVQD (reference sequence). The CDR3 spans 15 residues. V was clipped by 3 bases and J by 3 bases; unmatched bases: 4. The CDR3 DNA reads TGCGCCAGCAGTGACCGACTAGCGATCTACAATGAGCAGTTCTTC. This codes for CASSDRLAIYNEQFF.

The V and J genes are TRBV28 and TRBJ1-3; perhaps TRBD1 as D (6 bases). V dropped 7 bases and J dropped 5 bases, with 21 bases sitting between them. The CDR3 runs to 16 residues. Germline V CDR1 and CDR2: MDHEN, SYDVKM. DNA of the CDR3: TGTGCCAGCAACTCTTTGCGGGACACGGGGCGAAACACCATATATTTT. It specifies CASNSLRDTGRNTIYF. Full variable domain (outside the CDR3, taken from reference TRBV28 and TRBJ1-3): DVKVTQSSRYLVKRTGEKVFLECVQDMDHENMFWYRQDPGLGLRLIYFSYDVKMKEKGDIPEGYSVSREKKERFSLILESASTNQTSMYLCASNSLRDTGRNTIYFGEGSWLTVV.

The genes are TRBV24-1 and TRBJ2-7; D is unresolved. In germline, CDR1 is KGHDR, CDR2 SFDVKD. CDR3 length: 10 amino acids. Trimming took 9 bases from V and 5 from J, leaving 7 bases between them. CDR3 sequence: CATRRNEQYV. CDR3 coding DNA: TGTGCCACCCGGCGAAACGAGCAGTACGTC.

The rearrangement joins TRBV2 to TRBJ1-1; D perhaps matches TRBD1 (6 bases). The ends were cut back, 6 bases at V and 0 bases at J, with 11 bases in the middle. The germline V gene has CDR1 SNHLY and CDR2 FYNNEI. CDR3 size: 14 residues. CDR3 amino acids: CASSQTGLNTEAFF. In DNA, the CDR3 is TGTGCCAGCAGCCAAACAGGGTTGAACACTGAAGCTTTCTTT. Based on the CDR3 plus reference TRBV2 and TRBJ1-1, the full variable domain is EPEVTQTPSHQVTQMGQEVILRCVPISNHLYFYWYRQILGQKVEFLVSFYNNEISEKSEIFDDQFSVERPDGSNFTLKIRSTKLEDSAMYFCASSQTGLNTEAFFGQGTRLTVV.

This clone showed up just a few times. The rearrangement joins TRBV29-1 to TRBJ1-1; D not resolved. This CDR3 is 11 amino acids long. Trimming stripped 4 bases from V and 0 bases from J, with 3 bases between. CDR1 SQVTM and CDR2 ANQGSEA come from the germline V gene. The CDR3 protein is CSVVMNTEAFF. CDR3 coding DNA: TGCAGCGTTGTAATGAACACTGAAGCTTTCTTT.

This sequence joins TRBV2 and TRBJ1-1, with 12 bases lining up with TRBD1. This CDR3 comprises 14 residues. Germline CDR1 SNHLY, CDR2 FYNNEI. V was pared by 7 bases and J by 6 bases, with 6 bases of the junction left unmatched. The CDR3 DNA reads as TGTGCCAGCACAACCGGGACAGGGGGCCCTGAAGCTTTCTTT. Translated: CASTTGTGGPEAFF.

The chain combines TRBV18 with TRBJ1-1; D is perhaps TRBD1 (5 bases). From germline, CDR1 is KGHSH and CDR2 LQKENI. Trimming shortened V by 2 bases and J by 3 bases, and 7 bases separated the two germline ends. The CDR3 contains 13 residues. CDR3 in amino acids: CASSPGQDTEAFF. In DNA, the CDR3 is TGTGCCAGCTCACCAGGACAAGACACTGAAGCTTTCTTT.

This rearrangement joins TRBV5-1 to TRBJ1-2; 8 bases align to TRBD1. V lost 0 bases and J lost 5; bases outside the gene matches: 6. The length of the CDR3 is 15 residues. Germline V gene lookup returns CDR1 SGHRS and CDR2 YFSETQ. The CDR3 is CASSLAAGGSYGYTF. The CDR3 nucleotides read TGCGCCAGCAGCTTGGCTGCAGGGGGCTCTTATGGCTACACCTTC.

The chain joins TRBV18 to TRBJ2-3; perhaps TRBD1 as D (6 bases). Germline lookup yields CDR1 KGHSH and CDR2 LQKENI. The CDR3 spans 14 residues. V dropped 6 bases and J dropped 8 bases, with 18 bases sitting between them. CDR3 region: CASSSDSQPATQYF. CDR3 sequence (DNA): TGTGCCAGCTCGTCGGACAGCCAGCCAGCTACGCAGTATTTT.

This chain links TRBV5-1 with TRBJ2-2, with D unresolved. CDR1 is SGHRS and CDR2 is YFSETQ in the germline V gene. CDR3 length: 15 amino acids. V shed 1 base and J shed 3 bases, with 10 bases lying between them. The CDR3 spells CASSLYGQDTGELFF. CDR3 nucleotide sequence: TGCGCCAGCAGCTTGTATGGGCAGGACACCGGGGAGCTGTTTTTT. Complete variable domain (other parts from reference TRBV5-1 and TRBJ2-2): KAGVTQTPRYLIKTRGQQVTLSCSPISGHRSVSWYQQTPGQGLQFLFEYFSETQRNKGNFPGRFSGRQFSNSRSEMNVSTLELGDSALYLCASSLYGQDTGELFFGEGSRLTVL.

A note on this clone: A read error may account for a junction end that differs from germline. V is TRBV5-1 and J is TRBJ2-5; TRBD1 is a possible D gene (6 bases). The CDR3 sequence is 14 residues long. Germline CDR1 SGHRS, CDR2 YFSETQ. The CDR3 DNA is TGCGCCAGCAGTTTGGGGGACACGCAAGAGACCCAGTACTTC. This codes for CASSLGDTQETQYF.

The chain combines TRBV9 with TRBJ1-6, with no clear D. CDR1 and CDR2 (germline): SGDLS, YYNGEE. The V and J ends lost 0 bases and 9 bases respectively, with 7 bases between them. CDR3 length equals 13 residues. DNA for the CDR3: TGTGCCAGCAGCGTAGAGGGCGTTTCACCCCTCCACTTT. Translated, it gives CASSVEGVSPLHF.

This clone came up a few times. The chain recombines TRBV10-1 with TRBJ1-4; D call uncertain. With 5 bases removed from V and 8 bases from J, the gap between germline ends came to 15 bases. From germline, CDR1 is WNHNN and CDR2 SYGVQD (reference sequence). The CDR3 consists of 14 residues. The CDR3 sequence: CASSSGQDSEKLFF. In DNA, the CDR3 is TGCGCCAGCAGTTCGGGCCAGGACTCGGAAAAACTGTTTTTT.

The chain uses TRBV7-8 and TRBJ2-3; 8 bases are a match to TRBD2. This CDR3 is 17 amino acids long. The V gene's germline CDR1 is SGHVS and CDR2 FQNEAQ. J lost 2 bases, V lost 5 bases, and 12 bases had no gene match. This chain's CDR3 is CASSVLDGGGSTDTQYF. The CDR3 nucleotides read TGTGCCAGCAGCGTCTTAGACGGGGGGGGATCCACAGATACGCAGTATTTT.

This rearrangement joins TRBV5-1 to TRBJ2-2; 8 nucleotides line up with TRBD2. Trimming took 0 bases from V and 2 from J; bases not matched to a gene: 12. CDR3 length: 19 residues. Germline V gene data show CDR1 as SGHRS and CDR2 as YFSETQ. CDR3 in amino acids: CASSLALNQRGSNTGELFF. The CDR3 coding sequence is TGCGCCAGCAGCTTGGCCTTAAACCAGCGGGGGAGCAACACCGGGGAGCTGTTTTTT.

The chain employs TRBV30 and TRBJ1-2; D gene ambiguous. V lost 4 bases, J lost 2 bases, and 8 bases lay in between. The germline gives CDR1 GTSNPN, CDR2 SVGIG (reference sequence). This CDR3 contains 12 residues. DNA for the CDR3: TGTGCCTGGAAGGAGTTCAACTATGGCTACACCTTC. It specifies CAWKEFNYGYTF.